This T cell receptor (beta chain) was recovered during a study of control samples from healthy donors and cancer patients. The germline V gene encodes CDR1 SQVTM and CDR2 ANQGSEA. V was trimmed by 4 bases and J by 0 bases, leaving 5 bases between them. The CDR3 loop spans 12 amino acids. Clones were read by immunoSEQ multiplex PCR, and TCRdb kept only the in-frame ones, dropping some. The sample has about 50,000 clones, around 95% seen once; the top ten hold around 4%. This TCR was recovered from a man aged 25 to 45 in good health. The rearrangement uses TRBV29-1 and TRBJ2-3; D not certain. The sample was blood. The chain's CDR3 is CSVGLSTDTQYF. The CDR3 DNA is TGCAGCGTTGGCTTGAGCACAGATACGCAGTATTTT.